These T cell receptor beta chains were read from a single sample in a study of CD8 T cells in Susac syndrome. One entry per CDR3 protein results from TCRdb running MiXCR on the immunoSEQ multiplex PCR reads. The sample comprises some 200,000 distinct CDR3 sequences, about 95% of which are singletons, and 0.085% to 0.095% rests with the top ten. Sequencing used CD4+ T cells from PBMCs. The source is a human donor with multiple sclerosis. CDR3s include the opening cysteine and the closing phenylalanine or tryptophan. Each record gives: CDR3 protein, J gene, clone size, V gene. Rows give clone size only sometimes, using once, few, many, or a class for an expanded clone.

CASSLSLETQYF,TRBJ2-5,.,TRBV28
CASSWDMRIEQYF,TRBJ2-7,.,TRBV5-1
CASSFRGQLDYGYTF,TRBJ1-2,once,TRBV5-1
CSARDRRESGEQFF,TRBJ2-1,.,TRBV20-1
CSVATVQGNTGELFF,TRBJ2-2,.,TRBV29-1
CSAGRGADTQYF,TRBJ2-3,.,TRBV20-1
CASSLTTPSYEQYF,TRBJ2-7,once,TRBV12-3/TRBV12-4
CSVDLAVWSNEQFF,TRBJ2-1,.,TRBV29-1
CASGEYEQYF,TRBJ2-7,.,TRBV6-6
CSAPREGGNYNEQFF,TRBJ2-1,.,TRBV29-1
CAIGASSYEQYF,TRBJ2-7,.,TRBV28
CASSAGQGSNQPQHF,TRBJ1-5,.,TRBV9
CATSDSGTVSNQPQHF,TRBJ1-5,once,TRBV24-1
CASSYSRISREQYF,TRBJ2-7,.,TRBV6-2/TRBV6-3
CAWSNYGYTF,TRBJ1-2,.,TRBV30
CASSVDSTDTQYF,TRBJ2-3,.,TRBV9
CASRVDRESIQPQHF,TRBJ1-5,.,TRBV21-1
CASSLDDRAPYF,TRBJ2-7,.,TRBV11-2
CASSSYRDWNTEAFF,TRBJ1-1,once,TRBV5-1
CSAVGLAGGGGEQFF,TRBJ2-1,.,TRBV20-1
CASGIRTGGTEAFF,TRBJ1-1,.,TRBV21-1
CASSPAGRPNTEAFF,TRBJ1-1,.,TRBV12-3/TRBV12-4
CASSENIYEQYF,TRBJ2-7,.,TRBV2
CASNLTQRGSGYTF,TRBJ1-2,.,TRBV4-1
CASTKGNQPQHF,TRBJ1-5,.,TRBV19
CSVQSQGSQETQYF,TRBJ2-5,.,TRBV29-1
CSVRKTGGTNIQYF,TRBJ2-4,.,TRBV29-1
CASSVASGPETQYF,TRBJ2-5,.,TRBV9
CASSQGSPAYNEQFF,TRBJ2-1,.,TRBV3-1
CATPASPLHF,TRBJ1-6,.,TRBV11-3
CASSVDFASGYTF,TRBJ1-2,.,TRBV9
CSVGKQVTTYNEQFF,TRBJ2-1,.,TRBV29-1
CASSSAGTGPIGTQYF,TRBJ2-5,.,TRBV28
CASSVATLAGQETQYF,TRBJ2-5,.,TRBV9
CASSLGHFPGQLARYTF,TRBJ1-2,.,TRBV12-3/TRBV12-4
CASSQEAIYRDEAFF,TRBJ1-1,.,TRBV4-1
CSAMDRDKRYNEQFF,TRBJ2-1,.,TRBV20-1
CSASQLSGGASQFF,TRBJ2-1,.,TRBV20-1
CASSPRTVPGVKLFF,TRBJ1-4,.,TRBV6-2/TRBV6-3
CSARSGSGARYNEQFF,TRBJ2-1,.,TRBV20-1
CASSMTGNSKNIQYF,TRBJ2-4,.,TRBV27
CASSPSGYEQYF,TRBJ2-7,.,TRBV19
CSARVVGKTQYF,TRBJ2-5,.,TRBV29-1
CASSTGAAGGYTF,TRBJ1-2,.,TRBV27
CASTQRQDRYEQYF,TRBJ2-7,.,TRBV2